What follows is one TCR beta chain and its context. Its specificity is unknown. This specimen comes from a study of cytomegalovirus exposure and HLA in healthy donors. General study results and limits: Among TCR sequences, most were rare, though some public TCRs appeared in many donors. Later analysis revealed greater clonal expansion in HLA-associated TCR beta chains than in equally common others. Later, TCR association rates were found to vary by HLA locus, highest for DRB1 and lowest for HLA-C.

Although they were nominally healthy when sampled, donors likely had unrecorded immune exposures. Vbeta (60) and Jbeta (13) primers were used in the PCR. The method was immunoSEQ multiplex PCR; TCRdb's version includes in-frame clones alone and lacks a portion of them. The top ten clones hold 1.6% of a sample with some 120,000 clones, 55% to 75% of them seen once. V lost 5 bases to trimming and J lost 0 bases, with 19 bases between them. The CDR3 runs to 17 residues. Germline CDR1 is SGHAT and CDR2 is FQNNGV. The chain carries TRBV11-2 and TRBJ2-5, with a tentative D call TRBD2 (6 bases). The source is a man under 40 in good health and CMV-seropositive. The sequenced sample consisted of PBMCs. For the CDR3, the DNA is TGTGCCAGCAGCCTTGGGTTGGCGGGGATATACCAAGAGACCCAGTACTTC. Protein sequence: CASSLGLAGIYQETQYF.